This T cell receptor beta chain stems from a study of CD8+CD57+ T cells in acquired aplastic anemia. Across the study: When averaged, DNA from sorted CD4+ and CD8+ cells came to 2.5 to 3.5 ug.

Concerning this clonotype itself: Its matching antigen is unknown.

Study results and caveats: Between patients and controls, 25 to 30 CD8+ CDR3 sequences were found in common. Significant differences in CD8+ Simpson's diversity were not observed between patients and controls.

TCR beta VDJ and CDR3 were profiled, and genomic DNA was the template. TCRdb re-analysed the reads in MiXCR, keeping a single row per CDR3 protein. The data contain about 150,000 distinct CDR3 sequences, approximately 52% of them singletons. Sequencing was done on patients that had shown CD8+CD57+ cell expansion by flow cytometry. With no exception, the patients had severe acquired aplastic anemia. V lost 0 bases, J lost 5 bases, and 8 bases lay in between. The CDR3 is 14 residues long. In germline, CDR1 is SGHDN, CDR2 FVKESK. The TCR comes from a human donor with aplastic anemia. Sequencing was performed on sorted CD4+, CD8+, or CD8+CD57+ T cells (not recorded which) from PBMCs. This rearrangement joins TRBV14 to TRBJ2-1, with a tentative D call TRBD2 (5 bases). The CDR3 DNA follows: TGTGCCAGCAGCCAAGATAGAGCGGACAATGAGCAGTTCTTC. Its protein product is CASSQDRADNEQFF. Variable domain in full (rest from reference TRBV14 and TRBJ2-1): EAGVTQFPSHSVIEKGQTVTLRCDPISGHDNLYWYRRVMGKEIKFLLHFVKESKQDESGMPNNRFLAERTGGTYSTLKVQPAELEDSGVYFCASSQDRADNEQFFGPGTRLTVL.